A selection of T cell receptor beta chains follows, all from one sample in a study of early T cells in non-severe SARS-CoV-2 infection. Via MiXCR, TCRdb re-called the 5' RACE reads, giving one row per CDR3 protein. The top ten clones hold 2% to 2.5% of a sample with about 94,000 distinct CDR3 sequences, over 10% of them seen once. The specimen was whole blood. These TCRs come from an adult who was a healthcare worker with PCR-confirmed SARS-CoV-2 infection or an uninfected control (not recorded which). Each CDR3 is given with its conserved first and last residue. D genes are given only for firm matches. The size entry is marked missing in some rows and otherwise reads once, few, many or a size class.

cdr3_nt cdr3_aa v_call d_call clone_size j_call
TGTGCCAGCAGTGAAGGTTTGCAGAATCAGCCCCAGCATTTT CASSEGLQNQPQHF TRBV2 . . TRBJ1-5
TGTGCCAGCACCACGGGCAGGACAGGGTACAATCAGCCCCAGCATTTT CASTTGRTGYNQPQHF TRBV12-3/TRBV12-4 TRBD1 many TRBJ1-5
TGTGCCAGCAGCCAAGGCAGGGGAGATACGCAGTATTTT CASSQGRGDTQYF TRBV3-1 . many TRBJ2-3
TGCAGTGCTAGAGTTAGCGGAAAGAATGAAAAACTGTTTTTT CSARVSGKNEKLFF TRBV20-1 . . TRBJ1-4
TGTGCCAGCAGCAAACAGGTTACGCAGTATTTT CASSKQVTQYF TRBV28 . . TRBJ2-3
TGCGCCAGCAGCCAAGCACAACAGGTTAACTATGGCTACACCTTC CASSQAQQVNYGYTF TRBV4-1 . many TRBJ1-2
TGTGCCAGCAGTGTAGCCGCGACTACCCTCCAAGAGACCCAGTACTTC CASSVAATTLQETQYF TRBV6-6 . few TRBJ2-5
TGCGCCAGCAGCTTGTTCCCGTCAACAGGGCCCAATCAGCCCCAGCATTTT CASSLFPSTGPNQPQHF TRBV5-1 . many TRBJ1-5
TGTGCCAGCAGCAACTCCCCGGGCCTACCCCCCTATACGCAGTATTTT CASSNSPGLPPYTQYF TRBV7-2 . . TRBJ2-3
TGTGCCAGCAGTGACGCAGGGGCGGGCAATCAGCCCCAGCATTTT CASSDAGAGNQPQHF TRBV28 . many TRBJ1-5
TGCAGCGTTGATGCAAGGATTTTC CSVDARIF TRBV29-1 . . TRBJ2-5
TGCGCCAGCAGTGGTAGTCGAAACACTGAAGCTTTCTTT CASSGSRNTEAFF TRBV10-2 . many TRBJ1-1
TGTGCCACCAGCACTAGGAGCAATGAGCAGTTCTTC CATSTRSNEQFF TRBV15 . few TRBJ2-1
TGTGCCAGCAGTTACCTAGGACTCTATGGCTACACCTTC CASSYLGLYGYTF TRBV6-2/TRBV6-3 . . TRBJ1-2
TGTGCCAGCAGCGTGTCAGGGGGCAATGGCTACACCTTC CASSVSGGNGYTF TRBV9 TRBD1 few TRBJ1-2
TGTGCCAGCAGCCAAAGGAGGGTAGCGGGGCCCCAAGAGACCCAGTACTTC CASSQRRVAGPQETQYF TRBV7-6 TRBD2 many TRBJ2-5